This TCR beta chain came from a study of breast tumors, draining lymph nodes, adjacent tissues. Whole-study results and caveats: Most tumor T cells seemingly derive from lymph node, then expand in tumor.

Samples came from axillary lymph nodes draining the breast cancer. TCRdb recomputed calls from the multiplex PCR reads with MiXCR, one row per CDR3 protein. The sample yields hundreds of thousands of distinct CDR3 sequences, less than 40% seen once. This clonotype was recorded at least ten times. The antigen is not known. The CDR3 contains 13 residues. Germline V gene sequence: CDR1 DFQATT, CDR2 SNEGSKA (reference sequence). V lost 5 bases to trimming and J lost 0 bases; unmatched junction nucleotides: 1. This clonotype originated in a female donor with breast cancer. Some clones in this sample may be carry-over from other donors' samples. The sample was axillary lymph node tissue. The J gene is TRBJ1-3, the V gene TRBV20-1, with TRBD1 identical over 7 bases. The CDR3 region has the DNA TGCAGTGCTTGGGACAGCTCTGGAAACACCATATATTTT. Protein: CSAWDSSGNTIYF.